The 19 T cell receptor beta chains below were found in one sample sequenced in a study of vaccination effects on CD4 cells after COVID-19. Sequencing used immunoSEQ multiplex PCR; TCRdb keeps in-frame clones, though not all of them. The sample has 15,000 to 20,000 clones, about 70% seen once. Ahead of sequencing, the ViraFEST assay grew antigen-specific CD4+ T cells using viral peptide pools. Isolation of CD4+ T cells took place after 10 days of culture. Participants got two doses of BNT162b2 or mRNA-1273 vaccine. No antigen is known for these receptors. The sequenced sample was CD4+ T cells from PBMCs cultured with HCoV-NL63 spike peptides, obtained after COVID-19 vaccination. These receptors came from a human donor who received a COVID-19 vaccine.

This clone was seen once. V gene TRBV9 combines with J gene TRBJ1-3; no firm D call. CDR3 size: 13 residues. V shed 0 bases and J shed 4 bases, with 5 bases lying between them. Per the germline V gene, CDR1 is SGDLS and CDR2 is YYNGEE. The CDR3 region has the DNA TGTGCCAGCAGCGTAGGTTCCGGAAACACCATATATTTT. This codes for CASSVGSGNTIYF.

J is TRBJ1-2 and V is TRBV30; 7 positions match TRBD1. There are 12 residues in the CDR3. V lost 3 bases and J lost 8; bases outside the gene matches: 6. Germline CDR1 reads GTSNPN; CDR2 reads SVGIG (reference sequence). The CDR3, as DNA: TGTGCCTGGAGCTCGGGACAGTGGGGCTACACCTTC. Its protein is CAWSSGQWGYTF. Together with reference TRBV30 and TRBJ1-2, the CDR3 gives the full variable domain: SQTIHQWPATLVQPVGSPLSLECTVEGTSNPNLYWYRQAAGRGLQLLFYSVGIGQISSEVPQNLSASRPQDRQFILSSKKLLLSDSGFYLCAWSSGQWGYTFGSGTRLTVV.

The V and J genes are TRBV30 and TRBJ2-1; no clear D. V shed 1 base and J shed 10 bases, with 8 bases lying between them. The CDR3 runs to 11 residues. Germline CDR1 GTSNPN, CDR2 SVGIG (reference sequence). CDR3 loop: CAWSGELEQFF. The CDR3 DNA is TGTGCCTGGAGTGGAGAACTGGAGCAGTTCTTC.

This CDR3 reads CSAKQGYEQYF. CDR3 bases: TGCAGTGCTAAGCAGGGCTACGAGCAGTACTTC. V is TRBV20-1 and J is TRBJ2-7; perhaps TRBD1 as D (5 bases). Trimming left V 4 bases short and J 3 bases short, with 7 bases between. This CDR3 region has 11 residues. Germline values: CDR1 DFQATT, CDR2 SNEGSKA (reference sequence).

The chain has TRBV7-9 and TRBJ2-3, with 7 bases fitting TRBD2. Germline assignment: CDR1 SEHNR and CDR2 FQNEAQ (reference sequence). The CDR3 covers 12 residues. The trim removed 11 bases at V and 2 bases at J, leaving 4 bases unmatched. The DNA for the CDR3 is TGTGCCTGGCGGGAGAACACAGATACGCAGTATTTT. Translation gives CAWRENTDTQYF.

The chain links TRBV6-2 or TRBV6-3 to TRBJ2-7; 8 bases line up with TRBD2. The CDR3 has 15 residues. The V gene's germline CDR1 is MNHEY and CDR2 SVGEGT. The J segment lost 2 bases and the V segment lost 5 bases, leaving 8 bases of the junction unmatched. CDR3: CASSPPSGGPYEQYF. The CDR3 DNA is TGTGCCAGCAGTCCCCCATCGGGGGGGCCCTACGAGCAGTACTTC.

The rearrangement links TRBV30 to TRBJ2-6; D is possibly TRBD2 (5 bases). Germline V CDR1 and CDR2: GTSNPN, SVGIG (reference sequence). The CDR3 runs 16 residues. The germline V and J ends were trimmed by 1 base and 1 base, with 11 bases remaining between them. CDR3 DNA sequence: TGTGCCTGGAGTGGCCTACCGGGGTCTGGGGCCAACGTCCTGACTTTC. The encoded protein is CAWSGLPGSGANVLTF.

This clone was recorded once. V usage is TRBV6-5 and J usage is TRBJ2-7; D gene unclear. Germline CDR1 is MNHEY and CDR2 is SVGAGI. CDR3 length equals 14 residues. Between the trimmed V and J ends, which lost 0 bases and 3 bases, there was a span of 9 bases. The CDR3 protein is CASSYSPGNYEQYF. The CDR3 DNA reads TGTGCCAGCAGTTACTCCCCGGGTAACTACGAGCAGTACTTC.

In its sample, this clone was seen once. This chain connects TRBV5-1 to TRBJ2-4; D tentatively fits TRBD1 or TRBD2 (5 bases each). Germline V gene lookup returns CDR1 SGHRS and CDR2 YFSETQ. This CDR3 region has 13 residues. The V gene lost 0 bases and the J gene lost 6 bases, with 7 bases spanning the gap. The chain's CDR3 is CASSLGDVNIQYF. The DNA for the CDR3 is TGCGCCAGCAGCTTGGGGGACGTAAACATTCAGTACTTC.

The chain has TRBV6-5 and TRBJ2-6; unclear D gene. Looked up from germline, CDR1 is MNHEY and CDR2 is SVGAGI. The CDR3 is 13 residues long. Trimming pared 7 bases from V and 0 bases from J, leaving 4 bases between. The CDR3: CASISSGANVLTF. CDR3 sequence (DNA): TGTGCCAGCATAAGCTCTGGGGCCAACGTCCTGACTTTC.

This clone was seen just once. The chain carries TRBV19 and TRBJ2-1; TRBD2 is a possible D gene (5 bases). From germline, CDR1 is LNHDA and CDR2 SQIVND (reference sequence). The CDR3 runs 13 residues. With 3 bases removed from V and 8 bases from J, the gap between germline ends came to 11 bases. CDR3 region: CASSIARGDEQFF. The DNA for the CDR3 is TGTGCCAGTAGTATCGCCCGGGGAGATGAGCAGTTCTTC.

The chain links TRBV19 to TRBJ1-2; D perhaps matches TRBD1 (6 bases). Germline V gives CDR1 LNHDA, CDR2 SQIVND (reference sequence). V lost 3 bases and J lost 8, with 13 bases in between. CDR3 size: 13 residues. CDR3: CASSMQGRGGYTF. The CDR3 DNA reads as TGTGCCAGTAGTATGCAGGGGAGAGGGGGCTACACCTTC.

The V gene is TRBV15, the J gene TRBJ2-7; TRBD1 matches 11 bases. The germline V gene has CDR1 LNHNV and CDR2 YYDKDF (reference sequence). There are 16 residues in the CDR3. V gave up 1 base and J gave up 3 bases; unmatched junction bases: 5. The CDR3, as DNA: TGTGCCACCAGCAGAGTCCACGGGACAGGGGGCTACGAGCAGTACTTC. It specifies CATSRVHGTGGYEQYF.

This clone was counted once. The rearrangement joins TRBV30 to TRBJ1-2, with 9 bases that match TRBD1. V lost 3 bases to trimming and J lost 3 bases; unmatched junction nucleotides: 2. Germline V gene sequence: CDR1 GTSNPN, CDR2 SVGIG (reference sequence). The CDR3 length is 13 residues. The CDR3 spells CAWSGTGHYGYTF. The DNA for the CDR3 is TGTGCCTGGAGCGGGACAGGGCACTATGGCTACACCTTC.

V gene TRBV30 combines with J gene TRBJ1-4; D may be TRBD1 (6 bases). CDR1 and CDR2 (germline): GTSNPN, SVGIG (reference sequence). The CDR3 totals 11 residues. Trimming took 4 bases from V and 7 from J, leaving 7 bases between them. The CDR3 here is CAWNRAEKLFF. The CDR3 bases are TGTGCCTGGAACAGGGCTGAAAAACTGTTTTTT.

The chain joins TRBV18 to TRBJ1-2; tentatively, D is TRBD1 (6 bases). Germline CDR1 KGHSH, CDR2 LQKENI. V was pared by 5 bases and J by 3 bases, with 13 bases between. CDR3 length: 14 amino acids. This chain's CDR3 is CASSAQGADYGYTF. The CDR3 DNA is TGTGCCAGCTCAGCACAGGGTGCCGACTATGGCTACACCTTC.

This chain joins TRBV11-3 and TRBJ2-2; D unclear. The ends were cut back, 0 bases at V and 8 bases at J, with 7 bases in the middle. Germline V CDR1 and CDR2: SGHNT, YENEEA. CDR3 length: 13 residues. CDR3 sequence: CASSLDSLGELFF. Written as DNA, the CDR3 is TGTGCCAGCAGCTTAGATTCCCTTGGGGAGCTGTTTTTT.

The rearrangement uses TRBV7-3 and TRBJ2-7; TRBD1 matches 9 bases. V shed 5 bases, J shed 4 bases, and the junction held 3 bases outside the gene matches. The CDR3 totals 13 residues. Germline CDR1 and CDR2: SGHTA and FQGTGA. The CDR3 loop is CASSAGTGYEQYF. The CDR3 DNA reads TGTGCCAGCAGCGCCGGGACAGGGTACGAGCAGTACTTC.

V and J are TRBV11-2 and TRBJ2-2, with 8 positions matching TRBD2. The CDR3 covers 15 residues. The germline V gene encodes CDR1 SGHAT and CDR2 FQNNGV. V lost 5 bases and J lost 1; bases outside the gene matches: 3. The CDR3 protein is CASSPRGGNTGELFF. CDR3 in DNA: TGTGCCAGCAGCCCCCGGGGGGGGAACACCGGGGAGCTGTTTTTT.